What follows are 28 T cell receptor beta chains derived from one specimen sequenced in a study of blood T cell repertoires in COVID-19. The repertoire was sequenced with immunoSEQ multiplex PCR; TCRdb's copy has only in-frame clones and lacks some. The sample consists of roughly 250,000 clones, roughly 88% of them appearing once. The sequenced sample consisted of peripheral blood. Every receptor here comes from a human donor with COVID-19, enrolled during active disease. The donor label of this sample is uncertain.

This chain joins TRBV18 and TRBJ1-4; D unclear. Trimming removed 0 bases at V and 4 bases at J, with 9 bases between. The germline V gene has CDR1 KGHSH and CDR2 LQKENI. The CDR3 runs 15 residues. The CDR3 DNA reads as TGTGCCAGCTCACCACCGGCACCCCTTAATGAAAAACTGTTTTTT. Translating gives CASSPPAPLNEKLFF.

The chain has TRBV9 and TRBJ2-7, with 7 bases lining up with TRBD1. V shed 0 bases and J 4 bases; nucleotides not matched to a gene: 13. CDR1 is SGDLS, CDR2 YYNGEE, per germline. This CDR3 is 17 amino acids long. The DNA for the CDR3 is TGTGCCAGCAGCGTAGAGGGTCGATCGCGACAGGGTTACGAGCAGTACTTC. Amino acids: CASSVEGRSRQGYEQYF.

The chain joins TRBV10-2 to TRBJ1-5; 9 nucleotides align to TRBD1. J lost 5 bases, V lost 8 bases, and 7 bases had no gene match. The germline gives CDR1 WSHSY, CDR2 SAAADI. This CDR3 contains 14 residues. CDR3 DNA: TGCGCCAGCGGGGGGACAGGGAGGGATCAGCCCCAGCATTTT. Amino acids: CASGGTGRDQPQHF.

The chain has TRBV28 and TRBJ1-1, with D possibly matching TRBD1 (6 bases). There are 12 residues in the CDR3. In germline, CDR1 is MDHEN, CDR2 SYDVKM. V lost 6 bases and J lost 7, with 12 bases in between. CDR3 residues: CASRQGHLEAFF. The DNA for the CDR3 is TGTGCCAGCAGGCAGGGGCACCTTGAAGCTTTCTTT.

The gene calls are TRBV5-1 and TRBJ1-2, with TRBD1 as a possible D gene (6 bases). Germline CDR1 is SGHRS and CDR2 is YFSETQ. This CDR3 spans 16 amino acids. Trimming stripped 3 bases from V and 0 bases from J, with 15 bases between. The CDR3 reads CASSSYLGAANYGYTF. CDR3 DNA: TGCGCCAGCAGCTCCTACCTGGGGGCCGCTAACTATGGCTACACCTTC.

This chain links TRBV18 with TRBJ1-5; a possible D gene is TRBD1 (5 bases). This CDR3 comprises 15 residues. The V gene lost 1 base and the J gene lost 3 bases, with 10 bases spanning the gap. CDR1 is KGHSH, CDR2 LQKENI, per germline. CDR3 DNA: TGTGCCAGCTCACCACTCCGGGGGTCCAATCAGCCCCAGCATTTT. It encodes CASSPLRGSNQPQHF.

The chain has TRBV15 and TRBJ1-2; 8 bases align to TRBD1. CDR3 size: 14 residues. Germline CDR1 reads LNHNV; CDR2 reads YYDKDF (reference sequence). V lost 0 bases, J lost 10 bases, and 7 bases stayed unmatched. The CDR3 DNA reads TGTGCCACCAGCAGAGATAAGTCGGACAGGGCCTACACCTTC. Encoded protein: CATSRDKSDRAYTF.

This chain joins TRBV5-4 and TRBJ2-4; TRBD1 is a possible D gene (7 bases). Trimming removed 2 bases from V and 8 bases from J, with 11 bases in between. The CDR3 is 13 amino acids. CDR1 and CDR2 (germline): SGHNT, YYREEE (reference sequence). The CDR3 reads CASSFTGEDIQYF. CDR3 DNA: TGTGCCAGCAGCTTTACAGGGGAGGACATTCAGTACTTC. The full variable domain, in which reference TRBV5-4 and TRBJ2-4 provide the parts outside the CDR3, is ETGVTQSPTHLIKTRGQQVTLRCSSQSGHNTVSWYQQALGQGPQFIFQYYREEENGRGNFPPRFSGLQFPNYSSELNVNALELDDSALYLCASSFTGEDIQYFGAGTRLSVL.

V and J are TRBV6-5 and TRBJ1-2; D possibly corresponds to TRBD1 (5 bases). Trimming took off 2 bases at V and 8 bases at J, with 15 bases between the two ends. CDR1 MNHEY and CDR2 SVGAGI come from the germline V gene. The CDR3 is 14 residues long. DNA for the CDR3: TGTGCCAGCAGTTACAAAGGGGAGGTTGGGGGCTACACCTTC. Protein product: CASSYKGEVGGYTF.

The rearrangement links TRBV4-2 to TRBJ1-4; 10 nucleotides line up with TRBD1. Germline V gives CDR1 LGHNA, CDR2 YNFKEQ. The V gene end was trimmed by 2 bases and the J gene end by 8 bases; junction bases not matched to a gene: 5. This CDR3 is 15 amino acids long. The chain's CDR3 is CASSQPGTGDEKLFF. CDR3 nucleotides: TGTGCCAGCAGCCAACCCGGGACAGGGGACGAAAAACTGTTTTTT.

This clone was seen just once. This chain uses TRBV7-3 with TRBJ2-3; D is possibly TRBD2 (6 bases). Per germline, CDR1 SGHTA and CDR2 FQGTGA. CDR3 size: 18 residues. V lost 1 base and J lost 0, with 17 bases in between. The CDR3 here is CASSLNPVGGISTDTQYF. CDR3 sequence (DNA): TGTGCCAGCAGCTTAAACCCTGTGGGCGGGATTAGCACAGATACGCAGTATTTT. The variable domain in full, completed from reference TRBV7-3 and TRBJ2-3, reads GAGVSQTPSNKVTEKGKYVELRCDPISGHTALYWYRQSLGQGPEFLIYFQGTGAADDSGLPNDRFFAVRPEGSVSTLKIQRTERGDSAVYLCASSLNPVGGISTDTQYFGPGTRLTVL.

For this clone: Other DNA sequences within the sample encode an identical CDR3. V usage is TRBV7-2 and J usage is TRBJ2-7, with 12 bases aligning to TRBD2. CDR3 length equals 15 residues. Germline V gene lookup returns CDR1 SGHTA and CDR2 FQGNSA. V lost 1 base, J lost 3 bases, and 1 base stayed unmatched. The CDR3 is CASSLVLAGGYEQYF. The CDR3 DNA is TGTGCCAGCAGCTTAGTACTAGCGGGAGGCTACGAGCAGTACTTC. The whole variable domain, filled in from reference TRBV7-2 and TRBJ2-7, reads GAGVSQSPSNKVTEKGKDVELRCDPISGHTALYWYRQSLGQGLEFLIYFQGNSAPDKSGLPSDRFSAERTGGSVSTLTIQRTQQEDSAVYLCASSLVLAGGYEQYFGPGTRLTVT.

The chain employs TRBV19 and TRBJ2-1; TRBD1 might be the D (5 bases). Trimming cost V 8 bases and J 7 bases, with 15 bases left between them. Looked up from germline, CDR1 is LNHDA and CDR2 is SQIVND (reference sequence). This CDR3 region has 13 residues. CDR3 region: CASLQAPSNEQFF. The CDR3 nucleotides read TGTGCCAGTCTACAGGCACCATCAAATGAGCAGTTCTTC.

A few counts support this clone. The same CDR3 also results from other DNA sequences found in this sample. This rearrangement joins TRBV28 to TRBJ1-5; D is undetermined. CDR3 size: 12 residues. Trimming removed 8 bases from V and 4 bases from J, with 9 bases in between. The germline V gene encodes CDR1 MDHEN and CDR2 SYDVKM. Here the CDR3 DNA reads TGTGCCAGCTCTGGGCTGAATCAGCCCCAGCATTTT. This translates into CASSGLNQPQHF.

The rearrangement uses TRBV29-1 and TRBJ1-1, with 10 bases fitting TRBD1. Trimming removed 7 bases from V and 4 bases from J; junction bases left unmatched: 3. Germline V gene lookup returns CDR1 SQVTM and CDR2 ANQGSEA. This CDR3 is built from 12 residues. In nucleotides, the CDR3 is TGCAGCGAGGGACAGGGGATCACTGAAGCTTTCTTT. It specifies CSEGQGITEAFF.

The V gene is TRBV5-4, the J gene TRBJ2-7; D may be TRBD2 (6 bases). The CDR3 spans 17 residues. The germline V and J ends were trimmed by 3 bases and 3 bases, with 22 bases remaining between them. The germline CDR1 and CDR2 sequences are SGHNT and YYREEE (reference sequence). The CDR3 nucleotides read TGTGCCAGCAGCTCTGGGTCCGCTAGCGTTACGATCTACGAGCAGTACTTC. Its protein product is CASSSGSASVTIYEQYF.

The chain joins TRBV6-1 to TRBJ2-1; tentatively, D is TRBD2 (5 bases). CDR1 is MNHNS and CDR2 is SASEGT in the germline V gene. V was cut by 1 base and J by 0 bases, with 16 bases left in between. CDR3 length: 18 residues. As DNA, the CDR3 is TGTGCCAGCAGTGAAGAATCCGGTGGACTGAGCTCCTACAATGAGCAGTTCTTC. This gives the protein CASSEESGGLSSYNEQFF.

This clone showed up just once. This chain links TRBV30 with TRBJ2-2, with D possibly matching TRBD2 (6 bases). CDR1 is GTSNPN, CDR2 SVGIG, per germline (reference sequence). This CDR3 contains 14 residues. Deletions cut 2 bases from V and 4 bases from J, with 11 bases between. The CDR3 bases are TGTGCCTGGAGTACCGGGACTGGCACCGGGGAGCTGTTTTTT. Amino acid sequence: CAWSTGTGTGELFF.

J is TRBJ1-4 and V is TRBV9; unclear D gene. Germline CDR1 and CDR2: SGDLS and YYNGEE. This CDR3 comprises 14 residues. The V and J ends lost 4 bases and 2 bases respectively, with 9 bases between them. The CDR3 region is CASSNSSTNEKLFF. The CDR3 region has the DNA TGTGCCAGCAGCAACAGCTCGACTAATGAAAAACTGTTTTTT.

The CDR3 loop reads CASSTSTSGRRYEQYF. The CDR3 DNA reads TGTGCCAGTAGTACCTCGACTAGCGGGAGAAGGTACGAGCAGTACTTC. This chain joins TRBV19 and TRBJ2-7, with 12 bases lining up with TRBD2. Germline assignment: CDR1 LNHDA and CDR2 SQIVND (reference sequence). The trim removed 4 bases at V and 4 bases at J, leaving 8 bases unmatched. The CDR3 totals 16 residues. Combining the CDR3 with reference TRBV19 and TRBJ2-7 gives the whole variable domain DGGITQSPKYLFRKEGQNVTLSCEQNLNHDAMYWYRQDPGQGLRLIYYSQIVNDFQKGDIAEGYSVSREKKESFPLTVTSAQKNPTAFYLCASSTSTSGRRYEQYFGPGTRLTVT.

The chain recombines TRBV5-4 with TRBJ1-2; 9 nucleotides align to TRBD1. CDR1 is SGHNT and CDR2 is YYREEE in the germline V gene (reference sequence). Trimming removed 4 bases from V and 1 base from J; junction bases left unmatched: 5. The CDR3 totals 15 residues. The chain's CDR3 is CASSVRTGDNYGYTF. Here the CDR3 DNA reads TGTGCCAGCAGCGTGAGGACAGGGGATAACTATGGCTACACCTTC.

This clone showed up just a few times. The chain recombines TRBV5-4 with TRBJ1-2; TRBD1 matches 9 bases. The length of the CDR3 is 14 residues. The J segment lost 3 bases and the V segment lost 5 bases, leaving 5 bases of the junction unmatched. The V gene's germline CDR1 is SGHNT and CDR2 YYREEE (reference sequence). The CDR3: CASRGDREDYGYTF. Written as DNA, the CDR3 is TGTGCCAGCAGAGGGGACAGGGAGGACTATGGCTACACCTTC. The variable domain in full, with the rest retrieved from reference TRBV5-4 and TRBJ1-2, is ETGVTQSPTHLIKTRGQQVTLRCSSQSGHNTVSWYQQALGQGPQFIFQYYREEENGRGNFPPRFSGLQFPNYSSELNVNALELDDSALYLCASRGDREDYGYTFGSGTRLTVV.

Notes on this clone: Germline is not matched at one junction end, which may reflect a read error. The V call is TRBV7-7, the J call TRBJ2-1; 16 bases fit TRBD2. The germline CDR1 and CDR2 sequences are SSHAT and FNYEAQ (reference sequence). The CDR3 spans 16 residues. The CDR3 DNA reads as TGTGCTAGCAGCTCGGGACTAGCGGGAGGGGGCCGTGAGCAGTTCTTC. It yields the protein CASSSGLAGGGREQFF.

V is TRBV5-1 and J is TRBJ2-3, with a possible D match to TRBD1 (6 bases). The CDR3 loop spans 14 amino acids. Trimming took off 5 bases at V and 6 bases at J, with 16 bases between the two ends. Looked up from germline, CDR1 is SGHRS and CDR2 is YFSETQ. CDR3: CASRSDLDRDTQYF. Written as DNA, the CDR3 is TGCGCCAGCAGGTCGGATCTAGACAGGGATACGCAGTATTTT.

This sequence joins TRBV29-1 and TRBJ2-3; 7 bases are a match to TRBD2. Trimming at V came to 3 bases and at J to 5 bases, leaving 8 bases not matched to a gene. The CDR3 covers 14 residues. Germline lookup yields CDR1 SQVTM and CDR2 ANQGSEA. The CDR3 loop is CSVDFAGVRDTQYF. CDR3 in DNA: TGCAGCGTTGATTTTGCGGGAGTGAGAGATACGCAGTATTTT.

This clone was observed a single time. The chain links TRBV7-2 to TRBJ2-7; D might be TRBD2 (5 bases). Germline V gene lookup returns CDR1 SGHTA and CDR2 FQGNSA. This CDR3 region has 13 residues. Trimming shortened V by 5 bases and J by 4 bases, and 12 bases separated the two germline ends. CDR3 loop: CASSPRTGYEQYF. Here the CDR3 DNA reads TGTGCCAGCAGCCCCCGGACGGGGTACGAGCAGTACTTC.

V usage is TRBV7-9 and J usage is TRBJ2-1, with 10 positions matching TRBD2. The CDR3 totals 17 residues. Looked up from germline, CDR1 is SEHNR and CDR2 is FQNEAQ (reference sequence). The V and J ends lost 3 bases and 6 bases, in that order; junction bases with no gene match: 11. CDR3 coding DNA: TGTGCCAGCAGCTTTCCTAGCGGGAGTATCGAGGTCAATGAGCAGTTCTTC. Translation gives CASSFPSGSIEVNEQFF. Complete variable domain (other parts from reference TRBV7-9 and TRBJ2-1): DTGVSQNPRHKITKRGQNVTFRCDPISEHNRLYWYRQTLGQGPEFLTYFQNEAQLEKSRLLSDRFSAERPKGSFSTLEIQRTEQGDSAMYLCASSFPSGSIEVNEQFFGPGTRLTVL.

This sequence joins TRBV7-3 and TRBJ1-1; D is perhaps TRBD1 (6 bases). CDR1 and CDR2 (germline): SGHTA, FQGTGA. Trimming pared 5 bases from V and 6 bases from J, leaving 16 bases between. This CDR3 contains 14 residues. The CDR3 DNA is TGTGCCAGCAGCCAGGAGGCAGGGGATTCTGAAGCTTTCTTT. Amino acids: CASSQEAGDSEAFF. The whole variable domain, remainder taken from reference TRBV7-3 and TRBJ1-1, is GAGVSQTPSNKVTEKGKYVELRCDPISGHTALYWYRQSLGQGPEFLIYFQGTGAADDSGLPNDRFFAVRPEGSVSTLKIQRTERGDSAVYLCASSQEAGDSEAFFGQGTRLTVV.